Listed here are 13 T cell receptor beta chains from one sample, sequenced in a study of blood T cell repertoires in COVID-19. TCRdb keeps only in-frame clones here, not all; method: immunoSEQ multiplex PCR. The sample contains about 120,000 clones, 85% of which appear only once. Sequenced: peripheral blood. These TCRs come from a man aged 55 to 70 with acute or convalescent COVID-19.

The V call is TRBV29-1, the J call TRBJ1-2; TRBD1 aligns across 8 bases. The germline CDR1 and CDR2 sequences are SQVTM and ANQGSEA. V was clipped by 7 bases and J by 6 bases; unmatched bases: 10. There are 13 residues in the CDR3. CDR3 nucleotides: TGCAGCGGCCTACAGGGGGGAATGGATGGCTACACCTTC. It yields the protein CSGLQGGMDGYTF.

The V call is TRBV19, the J call TRBJ1-1, with TRBD1 as a possible D gene (6 bases). This CDR3 is 13 amino acids long. Germline lookup yields CDR1 LNHDA and CDR2 SQIVND (reference sequence). V dropped 6 bases and J dropped 10 bases, with 18 bases sitting between them. Here the CDR3 DNA reads TGTGCCAGTAGCCCCCAGGGGCAGGACTCAGCTTTCTTT. It yields the protein CASSPQGQDSAFF.

This clone was picked up a small number of times. The gene calls are TRBV5-1 and TRBJ2-5; possibly TRBD2 for D (5 bases). The CDR3 spans 15 residues. Between the trimmed V and J ends, which lost 0 bases and 1 base, there was a span of 10 bases. The germline gives CDR1 SGHRS, CDR2 YFSETQ. CDR3 loop: CASSLAAAAQETQYF. For the CDR3, the DNA is TGCGCCAGCAGCTTGGCAGCGGCAGCCCAAGAGACCCAGTACTTC.

The J gene is TRBJ2-5, the V gene TRBV11-2; 9 bases line up with TRBD2. The CDR3 is made up of 14 amino acids. The V and J ends lost 5 bases and 5 bases, in that order; junction bases with no gene match: 6. Germline-derived CDR1 and CDR2 are SGHAT and FQNNGV. CDR3 loop: CASSLTSGSETQYF. The CDR3 DNA follows: TGTGCCAGCAGCCTGACTAGCGGTTCGGAGACCCAGTACTTC.

This chain links TRBV11-2 with TRBJ2-1; TRBD2 aligns across 7 bases. This CDR3 comprises 16 residues. Germline V gene lookup returns CDR1 SGHAT and CDR2 FQNNGV. J gave up 1 base and V 3 bases, and 6 bases lay outside the gene matches. Here the CDR3 DNA reads TGTGCCAGCAGCTTTAGTCTACTAGCGTCCTACAATGAGCAGTTCTTC. Protein: CASSFSLLASYNEQFF.

This clone has a single count. CDR3 sequence (DNA): TGTGCCAGCAGCCCGGAGGGTTACGAGCAGTACTTC. Translation: CASSPEGYEQYF. V usage is TRBV9 and J usage is TRBJ2-7; D possibly corresponds to TRBD2 (6 bases). Germline CDR1 reads SGDLS; CDR2 reads YYNGEE. V was clipped by 4 bases and J by 4 bases, with 9 bases between them. The CDR3 consists of 12 residues.

The V call is TRBV7-9, the J call TRBJ2-3; 7 bases are shared with TRBD2. The CDR3 loop spans 15 amino acids. Per the germline V gene, CDR1 is SEHNR and CDR2 is FQNEAQ (reference sequence). Unmatched junction bases numbered 10, after V lost 7 bases and J lost 3 bases. The CDR3 bases are TGTGCCAGCACCCGCGGGAGAATCGGGACAGATACGCAGTATTTT. It yields the protein CASTRGRIGTDTQYF. The whole variable domain, remainder taken from reference TRBV7-9 and TRBJ2-3, is DTGVSQNPRHKITKRGQNVTFRCDPISEHNRLYWYRQTLGQGPEFLTYFQNEAQLEKSRLLSDRFSAERPKGSFSTLEIQRTEQGDSAMYLCASTRGRIGTDTQYFGPGTRLTVL.

The chain uses TRBV7-2 and TRBJ2-6; D not resolved. The CDR3 is made up of 14 amino acids. The germline V gene encodes CDR1 SGHTA and CDR2 FQGNSA. V dropped 8 bases and J dropped 3 bases, with 11 bases sitting between them. The CDR3 sequence is CASYRRSGANVLTF. The CDR3 DNA sequence: TGTGCCAGCTATCGCCGGAGTGGGGCCAACGTCCTGACTTTC.

CDR3 sequence: CASSPPTTYEQYF. In DNA, the CDR3 is TGTGCCAGCAGCCCCCCGACAACCTACGAGCAGTACTTC. The chain combines TRBV7-2 with TRBJ2-7, with D hard to call. Germline CDR1 is SGHTA and CDR2 is FQGNSA. The length of the CDR3 is 13 residues. Between the trimmed V and J ends, which lost 5 bases and 2 bases, there was a span of 10 bases.

The chain couples TRBV4-3 to TRBJ2-3, with 11 bases identical to TRBD2. Losses at the gene ends were 2 bases for V and 1 base for J; bases not matched to a gene: 8. Germline V CDR1 and CDR2: LGHNA, YSLEER. This CDR3 is 18 amino acids long. The DNA for the CDR3 is TGCGCCAGCAGCCAACCCGAGGGACTAGCGGTGGGCACAGATACGCAGTATTTT. Translating it yields CASSQPEGLAVGTDTQYF.

The V call is TRBV15, the J call TRBJ1-3, with TRBD1 identical over 7 bases. CDR1 is LNHNV, CDR2 YYDKDF, per germline (reference sequence). CDR3 size: 15 residues. V gave up 5 bases and J gave up 0 bases; unmatched junction bases: 4. The CDR3 bases are TGTGCCACCAGCCGGGACAGCAACTCTGGAAACACCATATATTTT. Protein product: CATSRDSNSGNTIYF. Looking up the rest from reference TRBV15 and TRBJ1-3 gives the full variable domain: DAMVIQNPRYQVTQFGKPVTLSCSQTLNHNVMYWYQQKSSQAPKLLFHYYDKDFNNEADTPDNFQSRRPNTSFCFLDIRSPGLGDTAMYLCATSRDSNSGNTIYFGEGSWLTVV.

The chain carries TRBV7-2 and TRBJ1-5, with D possibly TRBD1 on 6 matching bases. Germline V CDR1 and CDR2: SGHTA, FQGNSA. The CDR3 length is 14 residues. V lost 3 bases to trimming and J lost 7 bases, with 13 bases between them. This chain's CDR3 is CASSLVGGGQPQHF. As DNA, the CDR3 is TGTGCCAGCAGCTTGGTGGGAGGGGGGCAGCCCCAGCATTTT.

This chain joins TRBV27 and TRBJ2-2, with a weak D call TRBD2 (6 bases). Trimming pared 9 bases from V and 3 bases from J, leaving 20 bases between. This CDR3 is 16 amino acids long. The germline V gene has CDR1 MNHEY and CDR2 SMNVEV (reference sequence). Here the CDR3 DNA reads TGTGCCAGTTGTGGCAGTCGGGGGATTCACACCGGGGAGCTGTTTTTT. Its translation: CASCGSRGIHTGELFF.